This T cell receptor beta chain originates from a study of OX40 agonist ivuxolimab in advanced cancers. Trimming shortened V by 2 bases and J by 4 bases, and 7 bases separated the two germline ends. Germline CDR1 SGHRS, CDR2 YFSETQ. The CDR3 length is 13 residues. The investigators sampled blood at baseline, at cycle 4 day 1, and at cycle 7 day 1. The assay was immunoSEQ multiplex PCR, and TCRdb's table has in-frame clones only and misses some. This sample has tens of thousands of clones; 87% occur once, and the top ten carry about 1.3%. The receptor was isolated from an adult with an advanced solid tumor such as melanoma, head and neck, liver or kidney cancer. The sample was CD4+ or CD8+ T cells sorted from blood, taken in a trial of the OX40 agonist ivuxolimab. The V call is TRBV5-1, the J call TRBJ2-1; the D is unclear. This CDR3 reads CASSLGLYNEQFF. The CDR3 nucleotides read TGCGCCAGCAGCTTAGGGCTTTACAATGAGCAGTTCTTC.